Described below is a single T cell receptor (beta chain) sequence and its context. Its target is unknown. This may be a read error, as it is one base from a much larger clone. The data belong to a study of T-cell reconstitution after alpha-beta-depleted transplantation in children. As it was prepared, the TCRbeta library received unique molecular identifiers. TCRdb used MiXCR to reprocess the PCR reads, holding one entry per CDR3 protein. The sample includes 700,000 or so distinct CDR3 sequences, around 13% of them seen just once. Findings and caveats of the study: A year post-transplant, T-cell counts and diversity derived mostly from newly produced T cells.

The germline V gene encodes CDR1 SGHTA and CDR2 FQGNSA. The CDR3 spans 14 residues. This rearrangement joins TRBV7-2 to TRBJ2-3; TRBD2 agrees at 10 bases. This TCR derives from a girl aged 2 to 10 with congenital amegakaryocytic thrombocytopenia, due to receive a stem cell transplant. Sample: PBMCs, taken before TCRalphabeta/CD19-depleted stem cell transplant. DNA of the CDR3: TGTGCCAGCAGGAGGACTAGCGGATATAATACGCATTATTTT. Protein product: CASRRTSGYNTHYF.